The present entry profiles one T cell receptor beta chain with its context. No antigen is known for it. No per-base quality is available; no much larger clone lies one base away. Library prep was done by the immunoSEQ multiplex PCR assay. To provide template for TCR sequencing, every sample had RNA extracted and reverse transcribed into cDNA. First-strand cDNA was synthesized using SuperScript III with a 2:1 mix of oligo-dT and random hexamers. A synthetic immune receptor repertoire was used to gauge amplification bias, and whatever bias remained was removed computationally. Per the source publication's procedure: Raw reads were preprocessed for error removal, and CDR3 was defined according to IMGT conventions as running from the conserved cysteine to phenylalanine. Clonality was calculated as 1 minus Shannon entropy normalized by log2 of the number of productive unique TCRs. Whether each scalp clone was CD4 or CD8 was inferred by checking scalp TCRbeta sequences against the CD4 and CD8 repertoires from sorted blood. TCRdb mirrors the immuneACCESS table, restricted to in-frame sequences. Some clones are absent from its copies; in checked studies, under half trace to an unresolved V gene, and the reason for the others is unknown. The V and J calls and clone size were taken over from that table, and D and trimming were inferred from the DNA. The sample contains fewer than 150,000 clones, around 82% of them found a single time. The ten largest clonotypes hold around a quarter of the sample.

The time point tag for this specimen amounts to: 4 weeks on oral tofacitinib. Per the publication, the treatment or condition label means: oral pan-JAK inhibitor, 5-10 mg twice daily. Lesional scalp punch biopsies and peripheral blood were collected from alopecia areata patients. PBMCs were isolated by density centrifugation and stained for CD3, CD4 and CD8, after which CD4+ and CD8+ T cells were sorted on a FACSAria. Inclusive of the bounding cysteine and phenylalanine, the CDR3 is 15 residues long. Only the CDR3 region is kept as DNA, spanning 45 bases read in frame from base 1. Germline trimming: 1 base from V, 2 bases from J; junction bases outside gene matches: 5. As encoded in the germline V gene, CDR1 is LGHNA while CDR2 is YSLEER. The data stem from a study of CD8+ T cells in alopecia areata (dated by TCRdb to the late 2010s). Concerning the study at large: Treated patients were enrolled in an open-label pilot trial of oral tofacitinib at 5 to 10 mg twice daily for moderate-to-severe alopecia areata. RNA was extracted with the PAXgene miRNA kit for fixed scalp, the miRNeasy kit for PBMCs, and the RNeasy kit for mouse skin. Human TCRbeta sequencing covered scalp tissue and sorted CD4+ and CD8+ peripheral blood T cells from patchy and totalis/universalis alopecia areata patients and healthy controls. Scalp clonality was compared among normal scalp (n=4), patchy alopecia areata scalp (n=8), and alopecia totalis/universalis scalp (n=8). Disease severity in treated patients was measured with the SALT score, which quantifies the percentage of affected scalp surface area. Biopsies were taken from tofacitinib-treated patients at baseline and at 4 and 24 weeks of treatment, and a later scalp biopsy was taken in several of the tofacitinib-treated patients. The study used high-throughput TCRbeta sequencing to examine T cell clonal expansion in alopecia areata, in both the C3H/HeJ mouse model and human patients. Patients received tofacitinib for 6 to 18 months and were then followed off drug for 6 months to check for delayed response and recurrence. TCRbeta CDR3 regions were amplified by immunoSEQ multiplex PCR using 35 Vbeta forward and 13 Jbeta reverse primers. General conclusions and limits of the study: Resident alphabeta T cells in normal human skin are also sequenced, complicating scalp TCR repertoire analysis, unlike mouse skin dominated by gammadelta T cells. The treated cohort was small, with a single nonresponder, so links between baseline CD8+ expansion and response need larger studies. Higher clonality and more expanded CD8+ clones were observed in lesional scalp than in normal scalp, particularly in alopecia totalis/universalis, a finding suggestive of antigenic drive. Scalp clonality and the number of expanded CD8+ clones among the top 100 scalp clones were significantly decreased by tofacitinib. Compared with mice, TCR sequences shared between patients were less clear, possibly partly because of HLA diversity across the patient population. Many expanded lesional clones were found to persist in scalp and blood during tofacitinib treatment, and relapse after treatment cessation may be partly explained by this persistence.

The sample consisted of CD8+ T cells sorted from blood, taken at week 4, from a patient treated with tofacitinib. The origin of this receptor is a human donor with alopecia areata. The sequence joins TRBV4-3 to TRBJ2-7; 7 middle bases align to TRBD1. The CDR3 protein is CASSQVTQGPYEQYF. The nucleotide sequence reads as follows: TGCGCCAGCAGCCAAGTTACACAGGGGCCCTACGAGCAGTACTTC.